This TCR beta chain is drawn from a study of Graves' ophthalmopathy and Graves' hyperthyroidism. The CDR3 length is 17 residues. Germline loops: CDR1 ENHRY, CDR2 SYGVKD. The V end lost 2 bases, the J end lost 4 bases, and 18 bases lay between the germline ends. The sequenced template was RNA, covering the TCR beta CDR3 region. An opening RT-PCR round employed HTBI primers and preceded a second-round multiplex PCR. TCRdb reprocessed the multiplex PCR reads via MiXCR and lists one record per CDR3 protein. The table records 600,000 to 650,000 distinct CDR3 sequences, 20% to 25% of them present only once. This clonotype has only a few counts. Antigen: not known. Study-level results: Most expanded clonotypes from thyroid (those above 0.001 frequency) were also found in blood.

Stable hyperthyroid donors showed no ophthalmopathy during 18 months follow-up. Hyperthyroidism patients, all newly diagnosed, had under 2 months' duration and ages of 18 to 65. Certain patients, namely those with other autoimmune diseases, uncontrolled infections, pregnancy or lactation, were excluded. This chain joins TRBV10-3 and TRBJ1-3; weak D call: TRBD1 (5 bases). This clonotype was obtained from a woman in her late teens or twenties with stable Graves' hyperthyroidism. Some clones in this sample may be carry-over from other donors' samples. The sequencing sample was made of peripheral blood. The CDR3 DNA reads as TGTGCCATCAGTGAGGCGAGACTCCGGGACGGAGGAAACACCATATATTTT. Protein product: CAISEARLRDGGNTIYF.